This T cell receptor (beta chain) was documented in a study of Graves' ophthalmopathy and Graves' hyperthyroidism. In its sample, this clonotype was seen many times. The CDR3 extends over 14 amino acids. Germline CDR1 and CDR2: LNHDA and SQIVND (reference sequence). V was shortened by 4 bases and J by 1 base, with 8 bases between the two germline ends. Researchers took RNA transcripts and amplified TCR beta CDR3 regions from them. First-round RT-PCR with HTBI primers preceded a second-round multiplex PCR. TCRdb re-analysed the multiplex PCR reads in MiXCR, keeping a single row per CDR3 protein. The table shows some 400,000 distinct CDR3 sequences, with around 17% occurring only once.

The sample consisted of peripheral blood. The sequence was collected from a woman under 30 with Graves' ophthalmopathy. The chain combines TRBV19 with TRBJ1-5; a possible D gene is TRBD1 (6 bases). As DNA, the CDR3 is TGTGCCAGTAGTAGGGGGCGCAGCAATCAGCCCCAGCATTTT. It yields the protein CASSRGRSNQPQHF.